The 25 T cell receptor beta chains listed next were all sequenced from one sample in a study of blood T cell repertoires in COVID-19. Method: immunoSEQ multiplex PCR; TCRdb's copy keeps in-frame clones and lacks some. The sample shows 25,000 to 30,000 clones, over 75% of them seen only once. The sequenced sample consisted of peripheral blood. The receptor source for this set is a woman aged 60-75 years with acute or convalescent COVID-19.

V usage is TRBV7-2 and J usage is TRBJ1-2; 11 bases are a match to TRBD1. This CDR3 region has 14 residues. The ends lost 5 bases at V and 2 bases at J; junction bases unmatched: 1. Germline V gene lookup returns CDR1 SGHTA and CDR2 FQGNSA. The CDR3 spells CASSRDRGNYGYTF. DNA of the CDR3: TGTGCCAGCAGCCGGGACAGGGGGAACTATGGCTACACCTTC.

The J gene is TRBJ2-7, the V gene TRBV9, with 12 bases aligning to TRBD2. The V and J ends lost 4 bases and 2 bases, in that order; junction bases with no gene match: 4. Germline CDR1 reads SGDLS; CDR2 reads YYNGEE. The CDR3 length is 15 residues. This chain's CDR3 is CASSLGTSGPYEQYF. In DNA form, the CDR3 reads TGTGCCAGCAGCCTCGGGACTAGCGGGCCCTACGAGCAGTACTTC. Complete variable domain (other parts from reference TRBV9 and TRBJ2-7): DSGVTQTPKHLITATGQRVTLRCSPRSGDLSVYWYQQSLDQGLQFLIQYYNGEERAKGNILERFSAQQFPDLHSELNLSSLELGDSALYFCASSLGTSGPYEQYFGPGTRLTVT.

This chain links TRBV18 with TRBJ2-7; D ambiguous. Germline CDR1 reads KGHSH; CDR2 reads LQKENI. The CDR3 is 12 residues long. The V gene lost 2 bases and the J gene lost 6 bases, with 8 bases spanning the gap. The CDR3 DNA reads TGTGCCAGCTCACCAACAGTCGGCGAGCAGTACTTC. This codes for CASSPTVGEQYF.

The rearrangement joins TRBV2 to TRBJ2-3, with 11 bases lining up with TRBD2. V lost 7 bases, J lost 7 bases, and 7 bases stayed unmatched. This CDR3 contains 14 residues. The V gene's germline CDR1 is SNHLY and CDR2 FYNNEI. The CDR3 is CASTIAGGLNTQYF. The CDR3 nucleotides are TGTGCCAGCACCATAGCGGGGGGGCTGAATACGCAGTATTTT.

This clone occurred once. The CDR3 loop reads CASSQKAGVRNSPLHF. CDR3 bases: TGTGCCAGCAGCCAGAAAGCGGGGGTACGAAATTCACCCCTCCACTTT. The genes are TRBV11-2 and TRBJ1-6; D possibly corresponds to TRBD1 (5 bases). The ends were cut back, 5 bases at V and 7 bases at J, with 18 bases in the middle. The V gene's germline CDR1 is SGHAT and CDR2 FQNNGV. There are 16 residues in the CDR3. Looking up the rest from reference TRBV11-2 and TRBJ1-6 gives the full variable domain: EAGVAQSPRYKIIEKRQSVAFWCNPISGHATLYWYQQILGQGPKLLIQFQNNGVVDDSQLPKDRFSAERLKGVDSTLKIQPAKLEDSAVYLCASSQKAGVRNSPLHFGNGTRLTVT.

The chain employs TRBV4-2 and TRBJ2-3, with TRBD1 matching 11 bases. J gave up 3 bases and V 6 bases, and 5 bases lay outside the gene matches. CDR3 size: 15 residues. Looked up from germline, CDR1 is LGHNA and CDR2 is YNFKEQ. CDR3 bases: TGTGCCAGCAGTGGGGACAGGGGGTTTACAGATACGCAGTATTTT. It encodes CASSGDRGFTDTQYF.

The rearrangement uses TRBV30 and TRBJ2-7, with no clear D. Per germline, CDR1 GTSNPN and CDR2 SVGIG (reference sequence). CDR3 length: 13 amino acids. V lost 2 bases, J lost 3 bases, and 11 bases lay in between. In DNA form, the CDR3 reads TGTGCCTGGAGTAGGAGCCTTTACTACGAGCAGTACTTC. Its translation: CAWSRSLYYEQYF.

This rearrangement joins TRBV6-1 to TRBJ1-5, with D possibly matching TRBD1 (5 bases). Germline V gene lookup returns CDR1 MNHNS and CDR2 SASEGT. V was trimmed by 2 bases and J by 7 bases, leaving 15 bases between them. This CDR3 spans 15 amino acids. CDR3 in amino acids: CASSEREFRGQPQHF. The CDR3 DNA is TGTGCCAGCAGTGAAAGGGAGTTTCGGGGGCAGCCCCAGCATTTT.

The CDR3 spells CASSERWVEDGYTF. The DNA of the CDR3 is TGTGCCAGCAGTGAAAGATGGGTAGAGGATGGCTACACCTTC. V gene TRBV6-1 combines with J gene TRBJ1-2, with unresolved D. Germline V gene lookup returns CDR1 MNHNS and CDR2 SASEGT. Trimming shortened V by 2 bases and J by 6 bases, and 13 bases separated the two germline ends. CDR3 length: 14 residues.

The rearrangement uses TRBV6-1 and TRBJ2-7; 12 nucleotides agree with TRBD1. Per the germline V gene, CDR1 is MNHNS and CDR2 is SASEGT. The CDR3 sequence is 16 residues long. With V trimmed by 3 bases and J by 5 bases, 8 bases remained unmatched. CDR3 residues: CASSELPGTGGDEQYF. The CDR3 nucleotides read TGTGCCAGCAGTGAGCTCCCCGGGACAGGGGGCGACGAGCAGTACTTC.

The chain couples TRBV7-7 to TRBJ2-5; 9 bases are a match to TRBD1. Germline CDR1 and CDR2: SSHAT and FNYEAQ (reference sequence). This CDR3 region has 17 residues. Losses at the gene ends were 5 bases for V and 5 bases for J; bases not matched to a gene: 15. Here the CDR3 reads CASSISYPGQGLETQYF. CDR3 nucleotide sequence: TGTGCCAGCAGCATTTCCTACCCGGGACAGGGATTGGAGACCCAGTACTTC.

This chain connects TRBV19 to TRBJ1-5; D possibly corresponds to TRBD1 (5 bases). The length of the CDR3 is 12 residues. Germline values: CDR1 LNHDA, CDR2 SQIVND (reference sequence). The V and J ends lost 3 bases and 6 bases respectively, with 6 bases between them. For the CDR3, the DNA is TGTGCCAGTAGTATGGGGGGTCAGCCCCAGCATTTT. This translates into CASSMGGQPQHF.

The chain links TRBV3-1 (or the pseudogene TRBV3-2) to TRBJ2-7; D is perhaps TRBD2 (5 bases). V shed 1 base and J shed 6 bases, with 7 bases lying between them. The CDR3 loop spans 12 amino acids. Germline V gives CDR1 LGHDT, CDR2 YNNKEL (reference sequence). The CDR3 loop is CASSQGGREQYF. The CDR3 nucleotides read TGTGCCAGCAGCCAAGGCGGGCGCGAGCAGTACTTC.

The chain is built from TRBV19 and TRBJ2-5; TRBD2 might be the D (6 bases). The CDR3 is 14 residues long. In germline, CDR1 is LNHDA, CDR2 SQIVND (reference sequence). V lost 5 bases, J lost 3 bases, and 13 bases lay in between. CDR3 nucleotide sequence: TGTGCCAGTAGTGCAGCGGAGGGAGAAGAGACCCAGTACTTC. It specifies CASSAAEGEETQYF.

This chain joins TRBV18 and TRBJ2-3; 7 bases agree with TRBD1. V lost 4 bases, J lost 2 bases, and 9 bases stayed unmatched. This CDR3 comprises 16 residues. Germline V CDR1 and CDR2: KGHSH, LQKENI. Here the CDR3 reads CASSLTRTGNTDTQYF. The DNA for the CDR3 is TGTGCCAGCTCACTGACCCGGACAGGAAACACAGATACGCAGTATTTT.

V usage is TRBV9 and J usage is TRBJ2-7; D is perhaps TRBD1 (5 bases). V shed 3 bases and J shed 7 bases, with 14 bases lying between them. CDR1 is SGDLS, CDR2 YYNGEE, per germline. The CDR3 loop spans 13 amino acids. The CDR3 loop is CASSGQQGTEQYF. The CDR3 DNA sequence: TGTGCCAGCAGCGGACAGCAGGGAACAGAGCAGTACTTC.

The chain couples TRBV6-5 to TRBJ1-5; 10 bases map to TRBD1. The germline gives CDR1 MNHEY, CDR2 SVGAGI. The CDR3 length is 15 residues. The trim removed 6 bases at V and 3 bases at J, leaving 5 bases unmatched. The CDR3 region is CASRAGTGDNQPQHF. Written as DNA, the CDR3 is TGTGCCAGCAGGGCCGGGACAGGGGACAATCAGCCCCAGCATTTT.

As DNA, the CDR3 is TGTGCCAGCAGTTCCCACGGCGGGGAGCTGTTTTTT. It encodes CASSSHGGELFF. The rearrangement uses TRBV28 and TRBJ2-2; D remains ambiguous. This CDR3 has 12 residues. The V gene's germline CDR1 is MDHEN and CDR2 SYDVKM. Trimming shortened V by 4 bases and J by 7 bases, and 7 bases separated the two germline ends.

This clone turned up a few times. The V and J genes are TRBV10-3 and TRBJ1-2, with D unresolved. The CDR3 sequence is 13 residues long. Trimming cost V 10 bases and J 0 bases, with 12 bases left between them. The germline V gene encodes CDR1 ENHRY and CDR2 SYGVKD. The CDR3 nucleotides are TGTGCCACAGGCTCCGGGGCTAACTATGGCTACACCTTC. Protein product: CATGSGANYGYTF.

The chain links TRBV6-5 to TRBJ1-6; TRBD1 aligns across 7 bases. The CDR3 has 15 amino acids. CDR1 is MNHEY and CDR2 is SVGAGI in the germline V gene. V lost 6 bases to trimming and J lost 0 bases; unmatched junction nucleotides: 2. The CDR3 reads CASSSGGSYNSPLHF. The CDR3 coding sequence is TGTGCCAGCAGCTCAGGGGGCTCCTATAATTCACCCCTCCACTTT.

This clone turned up a few times. V and J are TRBV6-6 and TRBJ1-2, with 11 bases aligning to TRBD1. The V gene's germline CDR1 is MNHNY and CDR2 SVGAGI (reference sequence). This CDR3 has 18 amino acids. V shed 5 bases and J 0 bases; nucleotides not matched to a gene: 11. This chain's CDR3 is CASSPRPGTGGSNYGYTF. CDR3 DNA sequence: TGTGCCAGCAGTCCACGTCCCGGGACAGGGGGTTCTAACTATGGCTACACCTTC.

Many counts were recorded for this clone. V and J are TRBV11-1 and TRBJ1-2; D is perhaps TRBD1 (5 bases). This CDR3 has 13 residues. Trimming removed 5 bases at V and 9 bases at J, with 16 bases between. Germline CDR1 reads SGHAT; CDR2 reads FQDESV (reference sequence). The CDR3 nucleotides read TGTGCCAGCAGCCCAGATCGGCAGGGTCGCTACACCTTC. It specifies CASSPDRQGRYTF.

This clone was observed a handful of times. This rearrangement joins TRBV7-6 to TRBJ1-1; the D is unclear. The germline V gene encodes CDR1 SGHVS and CDR2 FNYEAQ. V gave up 0 bases and J gave up 11 bases, with 16 bases separating them. CDR3 length equals 14 residues. DNA of the CDR3: TGTGCCAGCAGCTTAGCGCTCTCCGGCGGGGTGGCTTTCTTT. Translating gives CASSLALSGGVAFF.

The CDR3 DNA sequence: TGCGCCAGCAGCTTGGCCGGGGGCTATGGCTACACCTTC. Its protein product is CASSLAGGYGYTF. The V gene is TRBV5-1, the J gene TRBJ1-2; D is perhaps TRBD1 (5 bases). Per the germline V gene, CDR1 is SGHRS and CDR2 is YFSETQ. CDR3 size: 13 residues. The V and J ends lost 0 bases and 4 bases respectively, with 7 bases between them.

V and J are TRBV7-3 and TRBJ2-1, with 7 bases that match TRBD1. The V gene end was trimmed by 0 bases and the J gene end by 8 bases; junction bases not matched to a gene: 10. This CDR3 spans 16 amino acids. The germline V gene encodes CDR1 SGHTA and CDR2 FQGTGA. The CDR3: CASSLTPGTGVDEQFF. The CDR3 DNA reads TGTGCCAGCAGCTTAACGCCGGGTACAGGGGTCGATGAGCAGTTCTTC.